The clone carrying this TCR beta chain was seen a few times. Antigen: not known. One junction end does not reproduce the germline sequence, and a read error may be involved. One entry per CDR3 protein results from TCRdb running MiXCR on the multiplex PCR reads. The table records around 300,000 distinct CDR3 sequences, 30% to 35% of them present only once. The lymph nodes were axillary draining lymph nodes from breast cancer patients. The data originate from a study of breast tumors, draining lymph nodes, adjacent tissues. This CDR3 has 14 amino acids. From germline, CDR1 is SNHLY and CDR2 FYNNEI. Study observations and caveats: Data only fit, rather than demonstrated, lymph node origin of most tumor T cells. Compared with lymph nodes, tumors were less diverse; compared with nontumor tissue, more.

The source is a female donor with breast cancer. Some clones in this sample may be carry-over from other donors' samples. Source material: axillary lymph node tissue. This chain connects TRBV2 to TRBJ2-7; D call uncertain. CDR3 residues: CASSESTRSNEQYF. As DNA, the CDR3 is TGTGCCAGCAGTGAGTCCACCCGCTCCAACGAGCAGTACTTC.